The present TCR beta chain was sequenced within a study of graft-versus-host responses after intestinal transplantation. On the study more broadly: Anti-thymocyte globulin induction, then tacrolimus and steroids for two to four years, went to all recipients.

The assay was immunoSEQ multiplex PCR, and TCRdb's table has in-frame clones only and misses some. The table shows some 120,000 clones, with approximately 92% occurring only once. In germline, CDR1 is SGHRS, CDR2 YFSETQ. CDR3 length equals 15 residues. Trimming pared 2 bases from V and 5 bases from J, leaving 15 bases between. A note on this clone: As yet, its antigen is unknown.

Study findings and constraints: Patients who carried graft-donor T cell macrochimerism also had high graft-versus-host to host-versus-graft clonal ratios in their allografts. Circulating GvH clone levels at their peak were associated with HvG declines (early post-transplant). GvH clones were identified in recipient marrow, with some first appearing in ileum or blood.

The TCR was taken from a human donor who received an intestinal transplant. The V gene is TRBV5-1, the J gene TRBJ2-3; possibly TRBD2 for D (7 bases). The specimen comprised unstimulated CD4+ T cells sorted from spleen or lymph node cells, sampled before intestinal transplant. The CDR3 DNA reads TGCGCCAGCAGCTTCGGCGGGGGCTGGGGAGATACGCAGTATTTT. Residues: CASSFGGGWGDTQYF.